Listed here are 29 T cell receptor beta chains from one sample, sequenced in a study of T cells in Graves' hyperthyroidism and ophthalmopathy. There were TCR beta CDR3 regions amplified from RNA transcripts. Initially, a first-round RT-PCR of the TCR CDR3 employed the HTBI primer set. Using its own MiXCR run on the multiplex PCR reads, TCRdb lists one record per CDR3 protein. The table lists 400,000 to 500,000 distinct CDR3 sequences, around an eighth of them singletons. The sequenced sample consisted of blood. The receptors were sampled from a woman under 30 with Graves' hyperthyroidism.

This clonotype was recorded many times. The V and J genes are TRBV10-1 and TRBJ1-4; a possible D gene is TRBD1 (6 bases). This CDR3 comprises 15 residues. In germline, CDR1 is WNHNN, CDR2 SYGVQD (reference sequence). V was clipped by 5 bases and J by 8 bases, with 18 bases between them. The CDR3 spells CASSPGDRFDEKLFF. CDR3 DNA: TGCGCCAGCAGTCCAGGCGACAGGTTCGACGAAAAACTGTTTTTT.

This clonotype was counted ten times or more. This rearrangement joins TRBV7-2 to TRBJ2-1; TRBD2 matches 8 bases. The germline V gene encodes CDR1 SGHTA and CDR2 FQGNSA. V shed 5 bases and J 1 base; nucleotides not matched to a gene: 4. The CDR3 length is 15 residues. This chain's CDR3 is CASSISGVSYNEQFF. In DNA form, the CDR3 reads TGTGCCAGCAGCATTAGCGGGGTGTCCTACAATGAGCAGTTCTTC.

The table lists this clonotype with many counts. CDR3 nucleotide sequence: TGTGCCAGCACCGCCGGGACAGGGAATTCACCCCTCCACTTT. Translated: CASTAGTGNSPLHF. This chain uses TRBV27 with TRBJ1-6; TRBD1 aligns across 9 bases. After removal of 7 bases from V and 7 bases from J, the junction contained 5 bases not matched to a gene. The CDR3 extends over 14 amino acids. Germline loops: CDR1 MNHEY, CDR2 SMNVEV (reference sequence).

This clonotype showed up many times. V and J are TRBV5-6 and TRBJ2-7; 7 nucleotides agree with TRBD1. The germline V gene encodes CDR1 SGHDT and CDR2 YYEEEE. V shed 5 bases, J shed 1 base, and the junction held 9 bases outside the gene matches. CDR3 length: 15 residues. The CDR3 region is CASRSTGLSSYEQYF. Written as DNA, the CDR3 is TGTGCCAGCAGATCGACAGGGTTATCATCCTACGAGCAGTACTTC.

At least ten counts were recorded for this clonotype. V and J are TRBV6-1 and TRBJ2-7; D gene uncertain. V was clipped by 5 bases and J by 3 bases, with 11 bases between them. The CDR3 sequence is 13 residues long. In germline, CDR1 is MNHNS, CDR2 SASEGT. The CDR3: CASSSRVLYEQYF. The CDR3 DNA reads TGTGCCAGCAGTTCCCGGGTCCTCTACGAGCAGTACTTC.

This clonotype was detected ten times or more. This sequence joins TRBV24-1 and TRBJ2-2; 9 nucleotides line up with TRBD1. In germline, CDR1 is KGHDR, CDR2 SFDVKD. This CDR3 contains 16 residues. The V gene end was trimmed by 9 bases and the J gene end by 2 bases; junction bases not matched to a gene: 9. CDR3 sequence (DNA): TGTGCCACCGCCCGAGGGACAGGGCACAACACCGGGGAGCTGTTTTTT. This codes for CATARGTGHNTGELFF.

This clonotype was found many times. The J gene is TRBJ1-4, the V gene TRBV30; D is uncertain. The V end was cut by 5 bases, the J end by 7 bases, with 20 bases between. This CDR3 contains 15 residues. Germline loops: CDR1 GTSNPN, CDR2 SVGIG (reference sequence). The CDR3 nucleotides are TGTGCCTGGGGAGAGAGTCTGTTCAGAGGTGAAAAACTGTTTTTT. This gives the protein CAWGESLFRGEKLFF.

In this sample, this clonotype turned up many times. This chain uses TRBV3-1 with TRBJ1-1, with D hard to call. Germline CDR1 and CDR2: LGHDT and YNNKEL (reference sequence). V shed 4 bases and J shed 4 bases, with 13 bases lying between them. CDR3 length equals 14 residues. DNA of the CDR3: TGTGCCAGCAGCCGGGCAGAGTTGAGCACTGAAGCTTTCTTT. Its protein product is CASSRAELSTEAFF.

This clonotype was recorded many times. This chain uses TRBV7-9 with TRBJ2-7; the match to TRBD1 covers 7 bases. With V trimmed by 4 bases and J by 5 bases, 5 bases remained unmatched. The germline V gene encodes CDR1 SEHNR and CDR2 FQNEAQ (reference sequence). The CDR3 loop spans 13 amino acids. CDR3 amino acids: CASSSRTGDEQYF. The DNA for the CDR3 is TGTGCCAGCAGCTCGAGAACAGGGGACGAGCAGTACTTC.

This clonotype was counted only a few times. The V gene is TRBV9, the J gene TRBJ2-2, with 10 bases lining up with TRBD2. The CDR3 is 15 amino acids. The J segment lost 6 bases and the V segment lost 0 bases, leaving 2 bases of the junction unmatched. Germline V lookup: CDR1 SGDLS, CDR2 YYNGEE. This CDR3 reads CASSVATSGSGELFF. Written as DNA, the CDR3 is TGTGCCAGCAGCGTAGCGACTAGCGGGTCCGGGGAGCTGTTTTTT. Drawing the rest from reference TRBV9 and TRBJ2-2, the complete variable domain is DSGVTQTPKHLITATGQRVTLRCSPRSGDLSVYWYQQSLDQGLQFLIQYYNGEERAKGNILERFSAQQFPDLHSELNLSSLELGDSALYFCASSVATSGSGELFFGEGSRLTVL.

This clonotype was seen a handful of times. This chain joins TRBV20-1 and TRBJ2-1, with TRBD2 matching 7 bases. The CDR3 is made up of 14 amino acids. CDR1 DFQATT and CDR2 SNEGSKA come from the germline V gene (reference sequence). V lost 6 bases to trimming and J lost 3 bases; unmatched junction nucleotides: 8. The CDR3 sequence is CSASGAGDYNEQFF. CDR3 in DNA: TGCAGTGCCAGTGGCGCGGGGGACTACAATGAGCAGTTCTTC.

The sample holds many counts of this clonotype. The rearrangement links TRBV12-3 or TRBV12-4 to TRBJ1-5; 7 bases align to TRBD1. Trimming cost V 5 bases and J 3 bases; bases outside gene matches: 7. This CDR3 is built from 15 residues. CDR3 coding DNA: TGTGCCAGCAGTATAAGAGGGACAGACAATCAGCCCCAGCATTTT. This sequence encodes CASSIRGTDNQPQHF.

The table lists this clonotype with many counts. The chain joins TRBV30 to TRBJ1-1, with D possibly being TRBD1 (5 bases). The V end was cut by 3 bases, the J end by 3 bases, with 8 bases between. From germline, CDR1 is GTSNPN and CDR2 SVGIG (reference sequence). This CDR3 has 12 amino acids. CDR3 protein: CAWSVRDTEAFF. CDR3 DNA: TGTGCCTGGAGCGTCAGGGACACTGAAGCTTTCTTT.

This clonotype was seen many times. In DNA form, the CDR3 reads TGTGCCAGTAGTCGAGGTTGGGACAGGACACTTAATTTGATTGAAGCTTTCTTT. Its protein is CASSRGWDRTLNLIEAFF. This chain links TRBV19 with TRBJ1-1; 8 bases match TRBD1. The CDR3 sequence is 18 residues long. Trimming removed 5 bases from V and 7 bases from J; junction bases left unmatched: 21. Germline assignment: CDR1 LNHDA and CDR2 SQIVND (reference sequence). Full variable domain (remainder filled in from reference TRBV19 and TRBJ1-1): DGGITQSPKYLFRKEGQNVTLSCEQNLNHDAMYWYRQDPGQGLRLIYYSQIVNDFQKGDIAEGYSVSREKKESFPLTVTSAQKNPTAFYLCASSRGWDRTLNLIEAFFGQGTRLTVV.

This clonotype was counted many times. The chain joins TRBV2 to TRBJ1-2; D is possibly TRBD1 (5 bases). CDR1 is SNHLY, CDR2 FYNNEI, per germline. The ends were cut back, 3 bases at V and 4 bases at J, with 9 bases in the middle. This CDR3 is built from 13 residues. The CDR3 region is CASSDERGYGYTF. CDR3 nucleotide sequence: TGTGCCAGCAGTGACGAAAGGGGCTATGGCTACACCTTC.

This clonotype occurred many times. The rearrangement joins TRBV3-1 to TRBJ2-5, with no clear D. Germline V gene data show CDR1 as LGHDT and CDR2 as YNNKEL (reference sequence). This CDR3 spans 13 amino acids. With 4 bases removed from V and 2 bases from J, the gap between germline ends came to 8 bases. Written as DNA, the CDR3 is TGTGCCAGCAGCCGGCAGTTACAAGAGACCCAGTACTTC. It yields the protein CASSRQLQETQYF.

In nucleotides, the CDR3 is TGTGCCAGTAGTAGAGAGACTTCCAATCAGCCCCAGCATTTT. Encoded protein: CASSRETSNQPQHF. The chain employs TRBV19 and TRBJ1-5; no clear D. CDR3 length equals 14 residues. Trimming pared 4 bases from V and 3 bases from J, leaving 10 bases between. The germline V gene encodes CDR1 LNHDA and CDR2 SQIVND (reference sequence).

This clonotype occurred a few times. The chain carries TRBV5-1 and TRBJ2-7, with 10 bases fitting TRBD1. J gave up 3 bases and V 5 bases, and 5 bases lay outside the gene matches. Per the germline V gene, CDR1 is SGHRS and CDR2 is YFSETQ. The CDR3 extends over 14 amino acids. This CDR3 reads CASSTGTGVYEQYF. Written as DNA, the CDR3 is TGCGCCAGCAGTACCGGGACAGGGGTCTACGAGCAGTACTTC. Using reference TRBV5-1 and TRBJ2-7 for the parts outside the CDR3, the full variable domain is KAGVTQTPRYLIKTRGQQVTLSCSPISGHRSVSWYQQTPGQGLQFLFEYFSETQRNKGNFPGRFSGRQFSNSRSEMNVSTLELGDSALYLCASSTGTGVYEQYFGPGTRLTVT.

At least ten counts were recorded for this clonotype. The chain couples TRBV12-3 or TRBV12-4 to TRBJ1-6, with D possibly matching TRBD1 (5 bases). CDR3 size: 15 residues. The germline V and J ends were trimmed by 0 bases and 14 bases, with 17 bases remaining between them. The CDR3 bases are TGTGCCAGCAGTTTAGCAGGGAAGAGGGGAAACTCCCTCCACTTT. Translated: CASSLAGKRGNSLHF.

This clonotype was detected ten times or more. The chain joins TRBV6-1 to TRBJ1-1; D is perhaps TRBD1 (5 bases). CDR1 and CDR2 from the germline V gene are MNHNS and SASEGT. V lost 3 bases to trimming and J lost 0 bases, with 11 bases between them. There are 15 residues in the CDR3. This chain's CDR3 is CASSEGGYMNTEAFF. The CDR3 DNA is TGTGCCAGCAGTGAGGGGGGGTACATGAACACTGAAGCTTTCTTT.

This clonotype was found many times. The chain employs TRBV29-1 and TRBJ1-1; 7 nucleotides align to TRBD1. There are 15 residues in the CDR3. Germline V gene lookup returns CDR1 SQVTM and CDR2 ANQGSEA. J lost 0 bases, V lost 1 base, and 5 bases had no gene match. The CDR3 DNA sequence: TGCAGCGTTGAAGGGAAGGACAGGTTGAACACTGAAGCTTTCTTT. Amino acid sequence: CSVEGKDRLNTEAFF. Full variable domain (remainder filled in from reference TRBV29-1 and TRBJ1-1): SAVISQKPSRDICQRGTSLTIQCQVDSQVTMMFWYRQQPGQSLTLIATANQGSEATYESGFVIDKFPISRPNLTFSTLTVSNMSPEDSSIYLCSVEGKDRLNTEAFFGQGTRLTVV.

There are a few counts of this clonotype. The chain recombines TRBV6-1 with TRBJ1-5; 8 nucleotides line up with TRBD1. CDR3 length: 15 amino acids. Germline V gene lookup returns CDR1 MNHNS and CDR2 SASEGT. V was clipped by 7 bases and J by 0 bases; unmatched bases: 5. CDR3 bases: TGTGCCAGCACTCGGGACAGGAGTAGCAATCAGCCCCAGCATTTT. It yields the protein CASTRDRSSNQPQHF.

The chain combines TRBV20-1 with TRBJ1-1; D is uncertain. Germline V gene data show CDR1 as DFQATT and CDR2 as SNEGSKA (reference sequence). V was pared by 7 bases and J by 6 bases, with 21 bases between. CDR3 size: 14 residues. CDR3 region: CSVRKGLLAAEAFF. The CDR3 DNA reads TGCAGTGTTCGAAAAGGGCTCCTAGCGGCTGAAGCTTTCTTT.

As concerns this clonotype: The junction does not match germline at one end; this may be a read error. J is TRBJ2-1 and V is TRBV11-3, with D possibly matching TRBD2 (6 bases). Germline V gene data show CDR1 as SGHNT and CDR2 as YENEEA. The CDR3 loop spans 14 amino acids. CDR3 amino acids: CASSLEAGYNEQSF. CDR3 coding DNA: TGTGCCAGCAGCTTAGAGGCGGGATACAATGAGCAGTCCTTC.

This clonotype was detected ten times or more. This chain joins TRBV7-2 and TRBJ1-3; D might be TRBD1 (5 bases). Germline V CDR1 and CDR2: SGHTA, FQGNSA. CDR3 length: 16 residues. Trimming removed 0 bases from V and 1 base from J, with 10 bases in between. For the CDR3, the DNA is TGTGCCAGCAGCTTAGCCGGGGCGTCATCTGGAAACACCATATATTTT. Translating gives CASSLAGASSGNTIYF.

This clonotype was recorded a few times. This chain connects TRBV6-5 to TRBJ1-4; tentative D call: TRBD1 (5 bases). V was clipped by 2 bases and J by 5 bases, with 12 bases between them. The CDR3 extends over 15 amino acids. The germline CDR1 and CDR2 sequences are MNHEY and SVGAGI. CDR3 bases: TGTGCCAGCAGTTACACCGGGACCCAGAATGAAAAACTGTTTTTT. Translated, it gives CASSYTGTQNEKLFF.

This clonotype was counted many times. The CDR3: CATSRDQGVQETQYF. In DNA form, the CDR3 reads TGTGCCACCAGCAGAGATCAGGGAGTCCAAGAGACCCAGTACTTC. V gene TRBV15 combines with J gene TRBJ2-5; D assignment may be TRBD1 or TRBD2 (5 bases each). The CDR3 sequence is 15 residues long. In germline, CDR1 is LNHNV, CDR2 YYDKDF (reference sequence). Trimming took 0 bases from V and 1 from J, leaving 9 bases between them.

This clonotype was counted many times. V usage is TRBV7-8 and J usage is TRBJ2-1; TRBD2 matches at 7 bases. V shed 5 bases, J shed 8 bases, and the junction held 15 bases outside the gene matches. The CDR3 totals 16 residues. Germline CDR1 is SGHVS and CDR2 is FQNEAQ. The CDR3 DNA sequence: TGTGCCAGCAGCGGTCCCCGGGACTATTGGCTCGATGAGCAGTTCTTC. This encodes CASSGPRDYWLDEQFF.

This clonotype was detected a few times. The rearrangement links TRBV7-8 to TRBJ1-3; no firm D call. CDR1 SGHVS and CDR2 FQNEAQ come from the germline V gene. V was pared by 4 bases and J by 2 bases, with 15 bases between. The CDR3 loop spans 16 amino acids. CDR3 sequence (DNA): TGTGCCAGCAGCTACGACGCGGCTGCAGCTGGAAACACCATATATTTT. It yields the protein CASSYDAAAAGNTIYF.